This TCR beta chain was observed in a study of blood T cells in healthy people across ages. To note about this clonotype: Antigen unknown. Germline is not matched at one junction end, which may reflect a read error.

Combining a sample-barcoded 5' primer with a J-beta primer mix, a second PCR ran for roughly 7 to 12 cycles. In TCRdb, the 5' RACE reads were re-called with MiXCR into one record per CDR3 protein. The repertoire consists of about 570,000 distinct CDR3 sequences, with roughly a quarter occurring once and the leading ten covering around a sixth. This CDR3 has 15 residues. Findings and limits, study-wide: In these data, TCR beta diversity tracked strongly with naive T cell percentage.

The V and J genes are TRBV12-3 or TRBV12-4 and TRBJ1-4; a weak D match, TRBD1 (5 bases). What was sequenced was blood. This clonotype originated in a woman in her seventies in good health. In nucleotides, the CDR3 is TGTGCTAGCAGTTTATCGGGGGGGGGTAATGAAAAACTGTTTTTT. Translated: CASSLSGGGNEKLFF.